This TCR beta chain appears in the sequencing data of a study of shared clonotypes between healthy human individuals. General study findings and limits: For sorted subsets, rarefaction showed incomplete sequencing despite large depth.

Germline CDR1 reads SNHLY; CDR2 reads FYNNEI. The CDR3 consists of 13 residues. J was trimmed by 7 bases and V by 8 bases; bases with no gene match: 5. The method was immunoSEQ multiplex PCR; TCRdb's version includes in-frame clones alone and lacks a portion of them. This table has 1.5 million to 2.5 million clones, approximately 94% appearing once. A word on this clone: Its antigen remains unknown.

As defined, naive CD8 cells were CD45RO-negative and positively selected for CCR7, with terminally differentiated effector memory CD45RA+ cells excluded. The chain links TRBV2 to TRBJ2-1; 10 nucleotides match TRBD1. Sample: naive CD8+ T cells sorted from blood. This TCR came from a man aged 18 to 29 in good health. CDR3 coding DNA: TGTGCCAGCTTGGGGACAGGGGTAAATGAGCAGTTCTTC. Residues: CASLGTGVNEQFF. The complete variable domain, with remaining parts taken from reference TRBV2 and TRBJ2-1, reads EPEVTQTPSHQVTQMGQEVILRCVPISNHLYFYWYRQILGQKVEFLVSFYNNEISEKSEIFDDQFSVERPDGSNFTLKIRSTKLEDSAMYFCASLGTGVNEQFFGPGTRLTVL.